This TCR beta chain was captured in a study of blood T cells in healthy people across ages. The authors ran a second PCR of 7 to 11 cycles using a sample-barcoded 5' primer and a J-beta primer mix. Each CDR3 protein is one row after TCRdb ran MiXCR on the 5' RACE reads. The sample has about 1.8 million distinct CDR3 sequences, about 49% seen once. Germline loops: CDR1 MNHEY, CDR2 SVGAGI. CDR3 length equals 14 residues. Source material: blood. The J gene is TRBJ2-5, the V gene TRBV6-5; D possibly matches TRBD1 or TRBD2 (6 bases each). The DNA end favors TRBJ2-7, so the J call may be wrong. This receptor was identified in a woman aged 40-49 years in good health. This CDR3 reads CASSYGGGGNEQYF. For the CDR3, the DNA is TGTGCCAGCAGTTATGGTGGAGGGGGGAACGAGCAGTACTTC.